The sequence of this T cell receptor beta chain was determined in a study of cytomegalovirus exposure and HLA in healthy donors. In the PCR, 60 Vbeta and 13 Jbeta primers were used. Clones were read by immunoSEQ multiplex PCR, and TCRdb kept only the in-frame ones, dropping some. This table has 95,000 to 100,000 clones, less than 80% appearing once. This CDR3 has 13 amino acids. Germline CDR1 reads MNHEY; CDR2 reads SMNVEV (reference sequence). V lost 6 bases and J lost 4; bases outside the gene matches: 0. The chain is built from TRBV27 and TRBJ2-1, with TRBD2 matching over 10 bases. Sequenced material: PBMCs. The TCR originated in a man aged 40-55 years in good health and CMV-seronegative. The CDR3 spells CASRLAGYNEQFF. The CDR3 bases are TGTGCCAGCAGACTAGCGGGATACAATGAGCAGTTCTTC.